Listed here are 20 T cell receptor beta chains from one sample, sequenced in a study of control samples from healthy donors and cancer patients. TCRdb keeps only in-frame clones here, not all; method: immunoSEQ multiplex PCR. Among 90,000 to 110,000 clones listed, around nine tenths were seen once. The material sequenced was blood. All receptors come from a woman in her forties or fifties in good health.

J is TRBJ1-2 and V is TRBV2; 8 bases match TRBD1. V lost 6 bases and J lost 6; bases outside the gene matches: 12. The CDR3 has 15 amino acids. Germline V lookup: CDR1 SNHLY, CDR2 FYNNEI. The chain's CDR3 is CASSEDRVFVDGYTF. The CDR3 bases are TGTGCCAGCAGCGAGGACAGGGTTTTTGTTGATGGCTACACCTTC.

The chain employs TRBV10-3 and TRBJ1-3; 8 bases map to TRBD1. Germline CDR1 is ENHRY and CDR2 is SYGVKD. V lost 5 bases to trimming and J lost 4 bases; unmatched junction nucleotides: 1. The length of the CDR3 is 13 residues. The CDR3 nucleotides are TGTGCCATCAGTACAGGGGGAGGAAACACCATATATTTT. This translates into CAISTGGGNTIYF.

The J gene is TRBJ2-1, the V gene TRBV29-1; 8 bases match TRBD1. The germline V gene has CDR1 SQVTM and CDR2 ANQGSEA. Unmatched junction bases numbered 0, after V lost 7 bases and J lost 1 base. There are 12 residues in the CDR3. CDR3 sequence (DNA): TGCAGCGGGACAGGGTCCTACAATGAGCAGTTCTTC. This sequence encodes CSGTGSYNEQFF.

In its sample, this clone was seen once. The CDR3 reads CASRVSGSNEQFF. The CDR3, as DNA: TGTGCCAGCCGGGTTAGCGGGAGTAATGAGCAGTTCTTC. The chain employs TRBV27 and TRBJ2-1, with 9 bases fitting TRBD2. The CDR3 length is 13 residues. Trimming took 8 bases from V and 7 from J; bases not matched to a gene: 6. Germline V gene lookup returns CDR1 MNHEY and CDR2 SMNVEV (reference sequence).

The CDR3 region is CASSGSTGANVLTF. The CDR3 region has the DNA TGTGCCAGCAGTGGCAGCACTGGGGCCAACGTCCTGACTTTC. V gene TRBV28 combines with J gene TRBJ2-6; D remains unclear. V gave up 5 bases and J gave up 2 bases, with 7 bases separating them. The CDR3 contains 14 residues. The germline CDR1 and CDR2 sequences are MDHEN and SYDVKM.

The chain joins TRBV5-5 to TRBJ2-2, with 11 bases identical to TRBD1. The V gene end was trimmed by 1 base and the J gene end by 4 bases; junction bases not matched to a gene: 6. Germline V CDR1 and CDR2: SGHKS, YYEKEE (reference sequence). There are 17 residues in the CDR3. Here the CDR3 DNA reads TGTGCCAGCAGCTTGAACCCGGACAGGGGGCCCACCGGGGAGCTGTTTTTT. This codes for CASSLNPDRGPTGELFF.

This clone has just one count. The chain uses TRBV5-1 and TRBJ1-3; unclear D gene. The V and J ends lost 3 bases and 0 bases respectively, with 16 bases between them. The CDR3 extends over 17 amino acids. Germline V gene lookup returns CDR1 SGHRS and CDR2 YFSETQ. The CDR3: CASSSTPSQSSGNTIYF. CDR3 DNA sequence: TGCGCCAGCAGCTCTACTCCTTCACAGAGCTCTGGAAACACCATATATTTT.

The chain's CDR3 is CASRRDRGDQPQHF. The CDR3 nucleotides read TGTGCCAGCAGAAGGGACAGGGGTGATCAGCCCCAGCATTTT. The rearrangement joins TRBV6-5 to TRBJ1-5; TRBD1 aligns across 10 bases. Germline V CDR1 and CDR2: MNHEY, SVGAGI. V shed 6 bases and J 5 bases; nucleotides not matched to a gene: 4. The CDR3 runs to 14 residues.

This clone appeared a single time. The chain is built from TRBV5-5 and TRBJ2-5; maybe TRBD1 (5 bases). The CDR3 spans 14 residues. Germline V CDR1 and CDR2: SGHKS, YYEKEE (reference sequence). V lost 6 bases, J lost 4 bases, and 16 bases lay in between. As DNA, the CDR3 is TGTGCCAGCACCCCAGGGTGGGGCGGAGAGACCCAGTACTTC. Protein sequence: CASTPGWGGETQYF.

The V gene is TRBV20-1, the J gene TRBJ1-5, with 7 bases lining up with TRBD1. From germline, CDR1 is DFQATT and CDR2 SNEGSKA (reference sequence). CDR3 length: 14 residues. J lost 7 bases, V lost 3 bases, and 9 bases had no gene match. CDR3 in amino acids: CSASGHTGDQPQHF. The CDR3, as DNA: TGCAGTGCTAGTGGGCACACAGGGGACCAGCCCCAGCATTTT.

The chain is built from TRBV5-6 and TRBJ1-5; TRBD1 matches at 8 bases. CDR1 and CDR2 (germline): SGHDT, YYEEEE. There are 16 residues in the CDR3. The J segment lost 2 bases and the V segment lost 2 bases, leaving 6 bases of the junction unmatched. CDR3 loop: CASSFLGQGGNQPQHF. CDR3 DNA sequence: TGTGCCAGCAGCTTTTTAGGACAGGGAGGCAATCAGCCCCAGCATTTT.

This chain links TRBV18 with TRBJ1-6; unclear D gene. Germline assignment: CDR1 KGHSH and CDR2 LQKENI. V was trimmed by 5 bases and J by 0 bases, leaving 5 bases between them. The CDR3 is 14 amino acids. The CDR3 DNA is TGTGCCAGCTCATCGAGCTCCTATAATTCACCCCTCCACTTT. Translated, it gives CASSSSSYNSPLHF. The full variable domain, rest sourced from reference TRBV18 and TRBJ1-6, is NAGVMQNPRHLVRRRGQEARLRCSPMKGHSHVYWYRQLPEEGLKFMVYLQKENIIDESGMPKERFSAEFPKEGPSILRIQQVVRGDSAAYFCASSSSSYNSPLHFGNGTRLTVT.

The chain joins TRBV24-1 to TRBJ2-1, with 12 bases that match TRBD1. The CDR3 contains 16 residues. Per germline, CDR1 KGHDR and CDR2 SFDVKD. V was clipped by 6 bases and J by 7 bases; unmatched bases: 9. The CDR3 reads CATSSDGTGGRNEQFF. The CDR3 region has the DNA TGTGCCACCAGTAGTGACGGGACAGGGGGCAGAAATGAGCAGTTCTTC.

The chain joins TRBV7-3 to TRBJ2-7, with D perhaps being TRBD1 or TRBD2 (5 bases each). Trimming took 4 bases from V and 2 from J, leaving 12 bases between them. CDR1 SGHTA and CDR2 FQGTGA come from the germline V gene. This CDR3 has 14 residues. CDR3 in amino acids: CASSSGDPPYEQYF. The CDR3 DNA reads TGTGCCAGCAGCTCCGGGGACCCCCCCTACGAGCAGTACTTC.

The DNA for the CDR3 is TGTGCCAGCTCACCCCGGGACGTAGCCTACGAGCAGTACTTC. Its protein product is CASSPRDVAYEQYF. The chain recombines TRBV18 with TRBJ2-7; the D call may be TRBD1 or TRBD2 (5 bases each). CDR1 KGHSH and CDR2 LQKENI come from the germline V gene. The CDR3 loop spans 14 amino acids. Trimming removed 3 bases from V and 2 bases from J, with 11 bases in between. The complete variable domain, with remaining parts taken from reference TRBV18 and TRBJ2-7, reads NAGVMQNPRHLVRRRGQEARLRCSPMKGHSHVYWYRQLPEEGLKFMVYLQKENIIDESGMPKERFSAEFPKEGPSILRIQQVVRGDSAAYFCASSPRDVAYEQYFGPGTRLTVT.

This clone was detected only once. The chain combines TRBV21-1 with TRBJ1-6. TRBV21-1 is flagged as a pseudogene. The CDR3 extends over 13 amino acids. CDR3: CASSNPPSGPLHF. CDR3 DNA: TGTGCCAGCAGCAATCCCCCCAGTGGGCCCCTCCACTTT.

This clone was seen just once. The genes are TRBV5-6 and TRBJ1-2; D uncertain. This CDR3 has 15 amino acids. CDR1 SGHDT and CDR2 YYEEEE come from the germline V gene. V gave up 2 bases and J gave up 8 bases, with 19 bases separating them. The CDR3 sequence is CASSLRALRPVGYTF. The CDR3, as DNA: TGTGCCAGCAGCTTAAGGGCCTTACGGCCTGTCGGCTACACCTTC.

CDR3 DNA: TGTGCCAGCAGCCTCGGAGCGAGGAGCACCGGGGAGCTGTTTTTT. Encoded protein: CASSLGARSTGELFF. The rearrangement links TRBV3-1 (or the pseudogene TRBV3-2) to TRBJ2-2; D is ambiguous. Germline V gives CDR1 LGHDT, CDR2 YNNKEL (reference sequence). CDR3 length equals 15 residues. Deletions cut 4 bases from V and 4 bases from J, with 13 bases between.

V gene TRBV9 combines with J gene TRBJ2-1; perhaps TRBD2 as D (6 bases). The CDR3 totals 16 residues. Per the germline V gene, CDR1 is SGDLS and CDR2 is YYNGEE. The germline V and J ends were trimmed by 1 base and 7 bases, with 18 bases remaining between them. The CDR3 DNA sequence: TGTGCCAGCAGCGTAATCCGGGAGTTCGGGCCGAATGAGCAGTTCTTC. Translated: CASSVIREFGPNEQFF.

This clone was picked up one time. V usage is TRBV6-5 and J usage is TRBJ2-1; 9 bases are shared with TRBD1. This CDR3 is built from 15 residues. Germline lookup yields CDR1 MNHEY and CDR2 SVGAGI. V was clipped by 6 bases and J by 7 bases; unmatched bases: 10. The CDR3 spells CASRSDRGLQNEQFF. The DNA of the CDR3 is TGTGCCAGCAGGTCGGACAGGGGTCTTCAGAATGAGCAGTTCTTC.